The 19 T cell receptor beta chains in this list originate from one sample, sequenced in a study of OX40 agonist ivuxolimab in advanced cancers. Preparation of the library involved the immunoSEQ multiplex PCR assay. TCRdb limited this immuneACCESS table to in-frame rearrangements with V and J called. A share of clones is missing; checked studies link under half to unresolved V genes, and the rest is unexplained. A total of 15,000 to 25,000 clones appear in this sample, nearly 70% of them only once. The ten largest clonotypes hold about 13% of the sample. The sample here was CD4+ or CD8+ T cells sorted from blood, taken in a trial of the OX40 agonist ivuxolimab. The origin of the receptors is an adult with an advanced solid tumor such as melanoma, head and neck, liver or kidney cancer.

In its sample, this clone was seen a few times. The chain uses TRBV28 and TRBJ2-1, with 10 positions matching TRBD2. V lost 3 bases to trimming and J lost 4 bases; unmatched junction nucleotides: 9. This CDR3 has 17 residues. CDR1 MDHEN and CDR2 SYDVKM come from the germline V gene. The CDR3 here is CASSLILAGAHYNEQFF. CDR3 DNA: TGTGCCAGCAGTTTGATTCTAGCGGGGGCCCATTACAATGAGCAGTTCTTC.

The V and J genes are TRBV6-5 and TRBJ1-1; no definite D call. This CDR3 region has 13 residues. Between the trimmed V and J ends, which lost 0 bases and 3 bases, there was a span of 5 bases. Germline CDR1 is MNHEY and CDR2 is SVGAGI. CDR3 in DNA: TGTGCCAGCAGTTACTCGGCTTACACTGAAGCTTTCTTT. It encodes CASSYSAYTEAFF.

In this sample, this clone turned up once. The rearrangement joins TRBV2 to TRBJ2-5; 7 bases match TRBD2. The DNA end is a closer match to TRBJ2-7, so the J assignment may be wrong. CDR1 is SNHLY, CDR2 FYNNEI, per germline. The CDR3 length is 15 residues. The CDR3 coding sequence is TGTGCCAGCAGTGGTCTATCGGGGGGTACCTACGAGCAGTACTTC. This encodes CASSGLSGGTYEQYF.

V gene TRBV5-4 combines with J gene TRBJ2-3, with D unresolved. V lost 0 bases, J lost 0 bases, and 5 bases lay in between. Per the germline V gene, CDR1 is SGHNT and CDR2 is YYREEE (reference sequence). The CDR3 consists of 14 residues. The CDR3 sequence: CASSLGESTDTQYF. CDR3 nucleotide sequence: TGTGCCAGCAGCTTGGGAGAGAGCACAGATACGCAGTATTTT.

The CDR3 sequence is CAILAEGETEAFF. CDR3 sequence (DNA): TGTGCCATCCTTGCTGAAGGGGAAACTGAAGCTTTCTTT. The chain links TRBV10-3 to TRBJ1-1, with a weak D call TRBD1 (5 bases). CDR3 length: 13 residues. Germline V gene lookup returns CDR1 ENHRY and CDR2 SYGVKD. V was clipped by 8 bases and J by 5 bases, with 15 bases between them.

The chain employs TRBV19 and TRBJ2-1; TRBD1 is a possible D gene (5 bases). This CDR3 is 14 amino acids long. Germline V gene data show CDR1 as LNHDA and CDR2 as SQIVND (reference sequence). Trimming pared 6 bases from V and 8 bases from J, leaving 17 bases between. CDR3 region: CASRFFQGADEQFF. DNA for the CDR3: TGTGCCAGTAGGTTTTTCCAGGGCGCCGATGAGCAGTTCTTC. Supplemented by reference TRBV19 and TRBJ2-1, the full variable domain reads DGGITQSPKYLFRKEGQNVTLSCEQNLNHDAMYWYRQDPGQGLRLIYYSQIVNDFQKGDIAEGYSVSREKKESFPLTVTSAQKNPTAFYLCASRFFQGADEQFFGPGTRLTVL.

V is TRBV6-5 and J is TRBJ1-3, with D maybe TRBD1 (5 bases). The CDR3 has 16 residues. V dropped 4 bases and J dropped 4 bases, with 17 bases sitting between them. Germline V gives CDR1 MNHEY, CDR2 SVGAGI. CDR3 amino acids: CASSSQTALGGNTIYF. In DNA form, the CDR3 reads TGTGCCAGCAGTTCCCAGACAGCCTTAGGAGGAAACACCATATATTTT.

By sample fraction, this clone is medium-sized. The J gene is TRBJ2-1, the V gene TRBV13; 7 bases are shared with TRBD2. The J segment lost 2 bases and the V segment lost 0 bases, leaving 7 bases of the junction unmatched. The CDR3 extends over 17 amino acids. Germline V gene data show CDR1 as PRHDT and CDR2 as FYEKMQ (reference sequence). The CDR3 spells CASSLGWSGDAYNEQFF. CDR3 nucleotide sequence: TGTGCCAGCAGCTTAGGTTGGAGCGGGGACGCCTACAATGAGCAGTTCTTC.

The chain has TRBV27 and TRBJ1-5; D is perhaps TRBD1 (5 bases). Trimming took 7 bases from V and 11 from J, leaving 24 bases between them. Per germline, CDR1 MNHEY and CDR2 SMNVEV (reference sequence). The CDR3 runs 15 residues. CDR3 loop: CASKYIGQTEQAQHF. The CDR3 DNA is TGTGCCAGCAAATATATTGGACAAACCGAACAGGCCCAGCATTTT.

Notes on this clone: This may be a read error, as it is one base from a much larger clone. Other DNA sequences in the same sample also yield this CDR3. This chain's CDR3 is CASSLGVYEQYF. The CDR3 DNA reads TGTGCCAGCAGCTTAGGGGTCTACGAGCAGTACTTC. The chain uses TRBV7-2 and TRBJ2-7; D remains unclear. Germline CDR1 and CDR2: SGHTA and FQGNSA. The CDR3 is 12 residues long. The V end lost 1 base, the J end lost 3 bases, and 4 bases lay between the germline ends.

CDR3: CASSNPEGGTEAFF. CDR3 DNA sequence: TGTGCCAGCAGCAATCCCGAAGGGGGGACTGAAGCTTTCTTT. The chain links TRBV2 to TRBJ1-1; D possibly corresponds to TRBD1 (6 bases). Germline V gene lookup returns CDR1 SNHLY and CDR2 FYNNEI. The CDR3 runs to 14 residues. V was cut by 6 bases and J by 5 bases, with 16 bases left in between.

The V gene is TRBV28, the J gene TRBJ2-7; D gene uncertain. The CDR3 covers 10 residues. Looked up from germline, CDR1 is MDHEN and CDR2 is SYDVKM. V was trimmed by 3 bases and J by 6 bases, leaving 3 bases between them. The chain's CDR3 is CASSFREQYF. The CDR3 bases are TGTGCCAGCAGTTTTCGCGAGCAGTACTTC.

Here the CDR3 reads CASLNPSGELFF. The CDR3 nucleotides read TGTGCCAGCCTAAACCCCTCCGGGGAGCTGTTTTTT. The V and J genes are TRBV6-6 and TRBJ2-2; D is undetermined. CDR1 and CDR2 (germline): MNHNY, SVGAGI (reference sequence). Trimming removed 8 bases from V and 6 bases from J, with 10 bases in between. The CDR3 runs 12 residues.

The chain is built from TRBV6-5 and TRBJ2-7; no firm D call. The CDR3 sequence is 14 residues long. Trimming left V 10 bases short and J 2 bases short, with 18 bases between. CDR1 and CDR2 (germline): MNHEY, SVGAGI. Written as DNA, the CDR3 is TGTGCCACCCGGCAGAGCATGGTAACCTACGAGCAGTACTTC. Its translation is CATRQSMVTYEQYF.

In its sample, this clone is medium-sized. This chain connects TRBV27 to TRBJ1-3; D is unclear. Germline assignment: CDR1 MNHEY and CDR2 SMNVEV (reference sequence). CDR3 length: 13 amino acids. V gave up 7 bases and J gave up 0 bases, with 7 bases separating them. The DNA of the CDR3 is TGTGCCAGCAAGGCCTACTCTGGAAACACCATATATTTT. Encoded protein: CASKAYSGNTIYF.

This CDR3 reads CASSPVAGPSYEQYF. In nucleotides, the CDR3 is TGTGCCAGCAGCCCCGTAGCGGGGCCCTCCTACGAGCAGTACTTC. This chain joins TRBV6-4 and TRBJ2-7; 8 bases map to TRBD2. This CDR3 has 15 residues. Germline V gives CDR1 MRHNA, CDR2 SNTAGT. V was clipped by 6 bases and J by 0 bases; unmatched bases: 7.

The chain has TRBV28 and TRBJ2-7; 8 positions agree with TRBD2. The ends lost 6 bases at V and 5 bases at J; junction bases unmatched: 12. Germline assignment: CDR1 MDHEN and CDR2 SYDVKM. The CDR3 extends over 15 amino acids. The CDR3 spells CASSPVGTRSHEQYF. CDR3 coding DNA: TGTGCCAGCAGCCCGGTGGGGACTAGGTCCCACGAGCAGTACTTC.

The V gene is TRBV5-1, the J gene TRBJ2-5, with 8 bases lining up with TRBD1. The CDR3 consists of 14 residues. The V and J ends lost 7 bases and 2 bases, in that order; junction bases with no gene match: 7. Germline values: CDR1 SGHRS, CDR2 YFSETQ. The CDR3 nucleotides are TGCGCCAGCGGAGTAGGACAGGGACAAGAGACCCAGTACTTC. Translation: CASGVGQGQETQYF. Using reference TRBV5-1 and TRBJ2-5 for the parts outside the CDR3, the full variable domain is KAGVTQTPRYLIKTRGQQVTLSCSPISGHRSVSWYQQTPGQGLQFLFEYFSETQRNKGNFPGRFSGRQFSNSRSEMNVSTLELGDSALYLCASGVGQGQETQYFGPGTRLLVL.

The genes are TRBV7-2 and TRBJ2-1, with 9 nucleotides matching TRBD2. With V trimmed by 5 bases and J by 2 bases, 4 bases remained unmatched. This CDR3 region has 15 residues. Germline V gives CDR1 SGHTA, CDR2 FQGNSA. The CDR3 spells CASSGLAGTYNEQFF. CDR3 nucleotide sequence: TGTGCCAGCAGCGGCCTAGCGGGGACCTACAATGAGCAGTTCTTC.